This T cell receptor beta chain came from a study of OX40 agonist ivuxolimab in advanced cancers. With regard to the full study: Ivuxolimab was an agonistic, fully human IgG2 monoclonal antibody directed against OX40 (CD134), a costimulatory receptor. Intravenous ivuxolimab was administered to patients every 2 weeks at six dose levels: 0.01, 0.1, 0.3, 1.5, 3 and 10 mg/kg. Of the roughly 52 dose-escalation patients, hepatocellular carcinoma was present in 19, melanoma in around 15, renal cell carcinoma in 9 and head and neck cancer in 9. In the dose-escalation cohort, around four fifths of patients were male, and the mean age was roughly 60 years with a range of about 20 to 90. Prior anti-PD-1, anti-PD-L1 or anti-CTLA-4 therapy was permitted, and checkpoint inhibitors had been received by less than 45% of dose-escalation patients. Three dose-escalation patients achieved partial responses, one with hepatocellular carcinoma and two with cutaneous melanoma. The purpose of peripheral TCRbeta sequencing was to test whether ivuxolimab changed TCR sequence diversity and led to clonal T-cell expansion. The paper describes the monotherapy dose-escalation part (N of about 47 patients) of the phase I trial of ivuxolimab.

Patients with a history of autoimmune disease or receiving systemic immunosuppression were excluded from the trial. In every dose cohort, peripheral blood was drawn for TCR sequencing at baseline, cycle 4 day 1, and cycle 7 day 1. Samples were obtained from an open-label, multicenter, first-in-human phase I dose-escalation trial of ivuxolimab. Adults with locally advanced or metastatic melanoma, renal cell carcinoma, hepatocellular carcinoma or head and neck squamous cell carcinoma were enrolled in the trial. Before TCR sequencing, CD4+ T cells and CD8+ T cells from peripheral blood were sorted into separate populations. V is pared back by 5 bases and J by 5 bases, with 15 bases lying between the germline termini. In the germline V gene, CDR1 corresponds to SGHNT and CDR2 to YENEEA. Reading from cysteine to phenylalanine, the CDR3 counts 14 amino acids. Left in the record is the CDR3 DNA by itself, 42 bases read in frame from the first base.

Findings and caveats that apply to the study as a whole: At doses of 0.1 to 3.0 mg/kg, clonal expansion of both CD4+ and CD8+ T cells in blood was seen between baseline and week 6. After ivuxolimab, expanded clones were on average more numerous among CD8+ T cells than among CD4+ T cells. Which antigens the clonally expanded peripheral T cells were specific for was not determined. In the 0.1-3.0 mg/kg groups, partial responders had among the lowest normalized peripheral clonal expansion, particularly in CD8+ T cells. Low levels of normalized T-cell clonal expansion were also seen in some nonresponding patients.

Worth noting for this clone: Its antigen target is currently unknown. It has no much larger one-base neighbor in the sample; base qualities were not kept.

For sequencing of the TCRbeta CDR3 region, genomic DNA was extracted from the sorted cells. The immunoSEQ Assay was used for sequencing of TCRbeta CDR3 regions. Sourced from immuneACCESS, this table was stored by TCRdb with only in-frame sequences that have V and J called. A share of the clones is absent; for the studies checked, an unresolved V gene accounts for under half, and the remainder has no known explanation. Within this sample are under 60,000 clones, with nearly 85% of them counted one time only. 3% to 4% of the sample belongs to the ten largest clones. The chain was built from TRBV11-3 and TRBJ1-1; the D gene is unclear. This sequence originates from an adult with an advanced solid tumor such as melanoma, head and neck, liver or kidney cancer. Source: CD4+ or CD8+ T cells sorted from blood, taken in a trial of the OX40 agonist ivuxolimab. The DNA sequence is TGTGCCAGCAGCAGTGCAGGCGGGCAAACTGAAGCTTTCTTT. Translated, it reads CASSSAGGQTEAFF.